Listed below are T cell receptor beta chains from one sample, sequenced in a study of technical replicates of blood from several donors. Generated by immunoSEQ multiplex PCR, the TCRdb table keeps only in-frame clones and is missing some. The sample consists of 14,000 or so clones, 70% to 90% of them appearing once. The sequenced material came from PBMCs. The receptors were gathered from a human donor in good health. Both conserved end residues are part of each CDR3. The order of the fields is D gene, V gene, J gene, clone size, CDR3 DNA, CDR3 protein. The D gene is left open where the match is weak. Only some rows state a clone size, as once, few, many or a class for expanded clones.

d_call: .
v_call: TRBV30
j_call: TRBJ1-2
clone_size: once
cdr3_nt: TGTGCCGCAGGGGAGACTAACTATGGCTACACCTTC
cdr3_aa: CAAGETNYGYTF

d_call: TRBD1
v_call: TRBV29-1
j_call: TRBJ1-1
clone_size: few
cdr3_nt: TGCAGCGTTGAAGGGACAGGGGGCGCGAGGACTGAAGCTTTCTTT
cdr3_aa: CSVEGTGGARTEAFF

d_call: .
v_call: TRBV28
j_call: TRBJ1-2
clone_size: .
cdr3_nt: TGTGCCAGCAGGACAGCCCCAGGGACTAACTATGGCTACACCTTC
cdr3_aa: CASRTAPGTNYGYTF

d_call: TRBD1
v_call: TRBV6-6
j_call: TRBJ2-1
clone_size: .
cdr3_nt: TGTGCCAGCAGAAACCGGGACAGGGAATACAATGAGCAGTTCTTC
cdr3_aa: CASRNRDREYNEQFF

d_call: .
v_call: TRBV7-3
j_call: TRBJ2-5
clone_size: .
cdr3_nt: TGTGCCAGCAGCAAGGACACCCAAGAGACCCAGTACTTC
cdr3_aa: CASSKDTQETQYF

d_call: .
v_call: TRBV18
j_call: TRBJ2-2
clone_size: .
cdr3_nt: TGTGCCAGCTCACCGATCCGGAGCGGGACAGGAACACCCGGGGAGCTGTTTTTT
cdr3_aa: CASSPIRSGTGTPGELFF

d_call: .
v_call: TRBV5-1
j_call: TRBJ2-3
clone_size: .
cdr3_nt: TGCGCCAGCAGCGGAAACAGCTACACAGATACGCAGTATTTT
cdr3_aa: CASSGNSYTDTQYF

d_call: .
v_call: TRBV2
j_call: TRBJ1-1
clone_size: .
cdr3_nt: TGTGCCAGCAGTGTATCACAGAACACTGAAGCTTTCTTT
cdr3_aa: CASSVSQNTEAFF

d_call: TRBD2
v_call: TRBV4-1
j_call: TRBJ2-5
clone_size: .
cdr3_nt: TGCGCCAGCAGCCAAGACGGACGGGGACTAGCGGGAGAGACCCAGTACTTC
cdr3_aa: CASSQDGRGLAGETQYF

d_call: .
v_call: TRBV2
j_call: TRBJ2-7
clone_size: .
cdr3_nt: TGTGCCAGCAGTGCGATGGCGGAGCCTCAGTACTTC
cdr3_aa: CASSAMAEPQYF

d_call: TRBD2
v_call: TRBV2
j_call: TRBJ2-7
clone_size: once
cdr3_nt: TGTGCCAGCAATCCTAGCGGTCCTTCCTACGAGCAGTACTTC
cdr3_aa: CASNPSGPSYEQYF

d_call: TRBD2
v_call: TRBV5-3
j_call: TRBJ2-1
clone_size: .
cdr3_nt: TGTGCCAGAAGCTTCACTAGCGGCCTCCTCTACAATGAGCAGTTCTTC
cdr3_aa: CARSFTSGLLYNEQFF

d_call: .
v_call: TRBV7-2
j_call: TRBJ2-5
clone_size: .
cdr3_nt: TGTGCCAGCAGCTTAAACAGAGAAGAGACCCAGTACTTC
cdr3_aa: CASSLNREETQYF

d_call: TRBD1
v_call: TRBV9
j_call: TRBJ1-4
clone_size: .
cdr3_nt: TGTGCCAGCAGCGGGGGCATACAGGGGGCAAGTGAAAAACTGTTTTTT
cdr3_aa: CASSGGIQGASEKLFF

d_call: .
v_call: TRBV28
j_call: TRBJ1-1
clone_size: .
cdr3_nt: TGTGCCAGCAGTTTATTCGGGGTAGGCACTGAAGCTTTCTTT
cdr3_aa: CASSLFGVGTEAFF

d_call: .
v_call: TRBV19
j_call: TRBJ2-1
clone_size: few
cdr3_nt: TGTGCCAGTAGGATCCCGGGGAGTTTCAATGAGCAGTTCTTC
cdr3_aa: CASRIPGSFNEQFF

d_call: TRBD2
v_call: TRBV2
j_call: TRBJ2-1
clone_size: .
cdr3_nt: TGTGCCAGCAGCGTAAGACCGGGACTAGCGGAGAGCTCCTACAATGAGCAGTTCTTC
cdr3_aa: CASSVRPGLAESSYNEQFF

d_call: .
v_call: TRBV19
j_call: TRBJ2-7
clone_size: .
cdr3_nt: TGTGCCAGTAGTATAAACGACTTGGGCGAGCAGTACTTC
cdr3_aa: CASSINDLGEQYF

d_call: TRBD2
v_call: TRBV28
j_call: TRBJ2-7
clone_size: .
cdr3_nt: TGTGCCAGCAGTTTAAGCGGGAGAGGGTACGAGCAGTACTTC
cdr3_aa: CASSLSGRGYEQYF

d_call: TRBD1
v_call: TRBV30
j_call: TRBJ2-1
clone_size: .
cdr3_nt: TGTGCCTGGAGTGTACTTGGGACAGGGAGCGATGAGCAGTTCTTC
cdr3_aa: CAWSVLGTGSDEQFF

d_call: TRBD1
v_call: TRBV29-1
j_call: TRBJ1-3
clone_size: .
cdr3_nt: TGCAGCGGCGGACAGGGGTCGACAAACACCATATATTTT
cdr3_aa: CSGGQGSTNTIYF

d_call: TRBD1
v_call: TRBV19
j_call: TRBJ2-7
clone_size: .
cdr3_nt: TGTGCCAGTAGTCAAAGGACAGGAACCTACGAGCAGTACTTC
cdr3_aa: CASSQRTGTYEQYF

d_call: .
v_call: TRBV19
j_call: TRBJ1-2
clone_size: .
cdr3_nt: TGTGCCACGTCGCCGGGGAGACTCCTTTTCTATGGCTACACCTTC
cdr3_aa: CATSPGRLLFYGYTF

d_call: TRBD2
v_call: TRBV18
j_call: TRBJ2-7
clone_size: .
cdr3_nt: TGTGCCAGCTCACCGGACGTAGCGGGAGAGAGCTCCTACGAGCAGTACTTC
cdr3_aa: CASSPDVAGESSYEQYF

d_call: TRBD2
v_call: TRBV19
j_call: TRBJ2-3
clone_size: .
cdr3_nt: TGTGCCAGTAGTATTGCAAGCGGGAGGGCCGTGGATACGCAGTATTTT
cdr3_aa: CASSIASGRAVDTQYF

d_call: TRBD2
v_call: TRBV6-1
j_call: TRBJ2-3
clone_size: .
cdr3_nt: TGTGCCACTACATTCGACGCCGGGGGGACAGATACGCAGTATTTT
cdr3_aa: CATTFDAGGTDTQYF

d_call: TRBD2
v_call: TRBV5-1
j_call: TRBJ2-7
clone_size: .
cdr3_nt: TGCGCCAGCAGTCGGAGCGGGAGCGACGAGCAGTACTTC
cdr3_aa: CASSRSGSDEQYF

d_call: TRBD2
v_call: TRBV5-1
j_call: TRBJ2-1
clone_size: .
cdr3_nt: TGCGCCAGCAGCTTGGTAGCGGGAGGCCACAATGAGCAGTTCTTC
cdr3_aa: CASSLVAGGHNEQFF

d_call: TRBD2
v_call: TRBV18
j_call: TRBJ2-3
clone_size: .
cdr3_nt: TGTGCCAGCTCCCTAGCGGTTCATGAGGATACGCAGTATTTT
cdr3_aa: CASSLAVHEDTQYF